Listed below are T cell receptor beta chains from one sample, sequenced in a study of T cell changes during pregnancy in multiple sclerosis. Here immunoSEQ multiplex PCR was the method, and the copy in TCRdb shows in-frame clones only, minus some. The sample holds roughly 65,000 clones, 90% to 95% seen once. The source material was peripheral blood, sampled in the third trimester of pregnancy. The receptors derive from a female donor in good health, enrolled as a control in a pregnancy study. Each CDR3 is given with its conserved first and last residue.

>TRBV19|TRBJ2-4
CASSIDGPGTEQNIQYF
>TRBV5-6|TRBJ1-2
CASSSWRKSYGYTF
>TRBV6-5|TRBJ1-6
CASSYSGTGDSPLHF
>TRBV19|TRBJ2-6
CASSTTGVWGANVLTF
>TRBV5-1|TRBJ1-1
CASSLGAGNTEAFF
>TRBV9|TRBJ2-1
CASSASGGAGNEQFF
>TRBV7-3|TRBJ2-5
CASSHAGYQETQYF
>TRBV7-9|TRBJ1-1
CASSPRDRATEAFF
>TRBV7-9|TRBJ1-1
CASSPHWREAFF
>TRBV15|TRBJ2-5
CATSRGGQHQETQYF
>TRBV28|TRBJ1-5
CASSSPGNQPQHF
>TRBV9|TRBJ1-3
CASSGTVGTIYF